The rows below give T cell receptor beta chains drawn from one sample of a study of cytomegalovirus exposure and HLA in healthy donors. Libraries were prepared by immunoSEQ multiplex PCR; TCRdb keeps only in-frame clonotypes and omits some of them. The sample yields about 180,000 clones, roughly 79% seen once. Sample: PBMCs. The receptors originated from a male donor in good health and CMV-seronegative. CDR3s include the opening cysteine and the closing phenylalanine or tryptophan. The order of the fields is V gene, J gene, clone size, D gene, CDR3 DNA, CDR3 protein. D genes are given only for firm matches. Size is omitted from some rows. Given values are once, few, many or a class for expanded clones.

v_gene: TRBV28; j_gene: TRBJ2-3; abundance: NA; d_gene: NA; CDR3nt: TGTGCCAGCAGTCAGACCCGGGGGACAGATACGCAGTATTTT; CDR3aa: CASSQTRGTDTQYF
v_gene: TRBV4-2; j_gene: TRBJ1-1; abundance: NA; d_gene: TRBD1; CDR3nt: TGTGCCAGCAGCCAAGACCCCCAGGGGGCGAACACTGAAGCTTTCTTT; CDR3aa: CASSQDPQGANTEAFF
v_gene: TRBV6-6; j_gene: TRBJ2-7; abundance: NA; d_gene: TRBD1; CDR3nt: TGTGCCAGCAATCATCCGGAGACAGGGGGCTACGAGCAGTACTTC; CDR3aa: CASNHPETGGYEQYF
v_gene: TRBV6-6; j_gene: TRBJ1-1; abundance: NA; d_gene: NA; CDR3nt: TGTGCCAGCAGTTGGGGGCTGATGAACACTGAAGCTTTCTTT; CDR3aa: CASSWGLMNTEAFF
v_gene: TRBV7-2; j_gene: TRBJ1-1; abundance: NA; d_gene: NA; CDR3nt: TGTGCCAGCTCCCCGGGGTGGACTGAAGCTTTCTTT; CDR3aa: CASSPGWTEAFF
v_gene: TRBV9; j_gene: TRBJ2-1; abundance: once; d_gene: NA; CDR3nt: TGTGCCAGCAGCGAGGTGACAGGTGGGAATGAGCAGTTCTTC; CDR3aa: CASSEVTGGNEQFF
v_gene: TRBV4-1; j_gene: TRBJ1-3; abundance: NA; d_gene: NA; CDR3nt: TGCGCCAGCAGCCAATACTCTGGAAACACCATATATTTT; CDR3aa: CASSQYSGNTIYF
v_gene: TRBV10-3; j_gene: TRBJ1-1; abundance: NA; d_gene: NA; CDR3nt: TGTGCCATCAGTGCACAGGGTGTCAACACTGAAGCTTTCTTT; CDR3aa: CAISAQGVNTEAFF
v_gene: TRBV30; j_gene: TRBJ1-2; abundance: NA; d_gene: TRBD1; CDR3nt: TGTGCCTTATCACCGGGACAGGCATATGGCTACACCTTC; CDR3aa: CALSPGQAYGYTF
v_gene: TRBV5-4; j_gene: TRBJ1-5; abundance: NA; d_gene: NA; CDR3nt: TGTGCCAGCAACCGACACAATTTT; CDR3aa: CASNRHNF
v_gene: TRBV7-6; j_gene: TRBJ2-3; abundance: NA; d_gene: TRBD2; CDR3nt: TGTGCCAGCAGCTTAGTGGGCGGGAGGGGTTCTCCTAGCACAGATACGCAGTATTTT; CDR3aa: CASSLVGGRGSPSTDTQYF
v_gene: TRBV28; j_gene: TRBJ2-2; abundance: once; d_gene: TRBD2; CDR3nt: TGTGCCAGCAGCCCCGGGACTAGCCCCCAAGGGGAGCTGTTTTTT; CDR3aa: CASSPGTSPQGELFF
v_gene: TRBV12-5; j_gene: TRBJ1-1; abundance: NA; d_gene: TRBD1; CDR3nt: TGTGCTAGTGGCCGTTCGACAGGGCCTAGTTACACTGAAGCTTTCTTT; CDR3aa: CASGRSTGPSYTEAFF
v_gene: TRBV19; j_gene: TRBJ2-1; abundance: NA; d_gene: NA; CDR3nt: TGTGCCAGTAGTGGCGGTTCGGGGGATGAGCAGTTCTTC; CDR3aa: CASSGGSGDEQFF
v_gene: TRBV5-1; j_gene: TRBJ1-3; abundance: NA; d_gene: TRBD1; CDR3nt: TGCGCCAGCGCAATCCGACAGGGAGGTGGAAACACCATATATTTT; CDR3aa: CASAIRQGGGNTIYF
v_gene: TRBV30; j_gene: TRBJ1-3; abundance: NA; d_gene: NA; CDR3nt: TGTGCCTGGAATGCGGTTTGGGACACCATATATTTT; CDR3aa: CAWNAVWDTIYF
v_gene: TRBV11-2; j_gene: TRBJ1-5; abundance: NA; d_gene: NA; CDR3nt: TGTGCCAGCAGCTTAGTCTCAGGAGGGAGCAATCAGCCCCAGCATTTT; CDR3aa: CASSLVSGGSNQPQHF
v_gene: TRBV13; j_gene: TRBJ2-3; abundance: once; d_gene: TRBD2; CDR3nt: TGTGCCAGCAGCTCCCTGACTAGCGGGAGGGCCTTTGGGGCCGCAGATACGCAGTATTTT; CDR3aa: CASSSLTSGRAFGAADTQYF
v_gene: TRBV23-1; j_gene: TRBJ2-5; abundance: once; d_gene: NA; CDR3nt: TGCGCCAGCAGCCTAAGTCAAGAGACCCAGTACTTC; CDR3aa: CASSLSQETQYF
v_gene: TRBV19; j_gene: TRBJ1-5; abundance: once; d_gene: NA; CDR3nt: TGTGCCAGTGGAGATAGCAATCAGCCCCAGCATTTT; CDR3aa: CASGDSNQPQHF
v_gene: TRBV7-3; j_gene: TRBJ1-6; abundance: NA; d_gene: NA; CDR3nt: TGTGCCAGCAGCCCAAGGGGCAGGGGTAATTCACCCCTCCACTTT; CDR3aa: CASSPRGRGNSPLHF
v_gene: TRBV6-1; j_gene: TRBJ2-3; abundance: NA; d_gene: TRBD2; CDR3nt: TGTGCCAGCTCCCTAGCGGGGGCGGGCACAGATACGCAGTATTTT; CDR3aa: CASSLAGAGTDTQYF
v_gene: TRBV7-3; j_gene: TRBJ2-1; abundance: NA; d_gene: NA; CDR3nt: TGTGCCAGCAGCGGGAGCTCCTACAATGAGCAGTTCTTC; CDR3aa: CASSGSSYNEQFF
v_gene: TRBV28; j_gene: TRBJ1-5; abundance: NA; d_gene: NA; CDR3nt: TGTGCCAGCAGTTTCGGTCAGGGCCTCGGTAGTCAGCCCCAGCATTTT; CDR3aa: CASSFGQGLGSQPQHF
v_gene: TRBV28; j_gene: TRBJ2-1; abundance: few; d_gene: NA; CDR3nt: TGTGCCAGCAGTTTATGGCGCTCTAGCTCCTACAATGAGCAGTTCTTC; CDR3aa: CASSLWRSSSYNEQFF
v_gene: TRBV6-5; j_gene: TRBJ1-2; abundance: NA; d_gene: NA; CDR3nt: TGTGCCAGCAGCCTCGCCCCCGGCTATGGCTACACCTTC; CDR3aa: CASSLAPGYGYTF
v_gene: TRBV20-1; j_gene: TRBJ2-1; abundance: NA; d_gene: NA; CDR3nt: TGCAGTGCTAGATATAGCTCTGAGCAGTTCTTC; CDR3aa: CSARYSSEQFF
v_gene: TRBV5-8; j_gene: TRBJ2-1; abundance: NA; d_gene: TRBD2; CDR3nt: TGTGCCAGCAGCTTGGGCGGGGGGGCCGATGAGCAGTTCTTC; CDR3aa: CASSLGGGADEQFF
v_gene: TRBV9; j_gene: TRBJ1-6; abundance: NA; d_gene: TRBD1; CDR3nt: TGTGCCAGCAGCGGGGTACAGGGGAGCGATTCTAGCTCCTATAATTCACCCCTCCACTTT; CDR3aa: CASSGVQGSDSSSYNSPLHF
v_gene: TRBV29-1; j_gene: TRBJ2-2; abundance: NA; d_gene: TRBD1; CDR3nt: TGCAGCGTTGCGGGGACCGGGACAGGGTACACCGGGGAGCTGTTTTTT; CDR3aa: CSVAGTGTGYTGELFF
v_gene: TRBV5-4; j_gene: TRBJ2-1; abundance: NA; d_gene: NA; CDR3nt: TGTGCCAGCAGCTTGGGAGCGGTCCGAGATGAGCAGTTCTTC; CDR3aa: CASSLGAVRDEQFF